The sequence of this T cell receptor beta chain was determined in a study of blood T cell repertoires in COVID-19. Study information: Researchers got acute and convalescent COVID-19 samples from the United States, Italy and Spain. PBMCs, B-cell-depleted T cells, or T cells provided the cDNA or gDNA that made up the material.

In the original processing: The assay estimated nucleated cells by amplifying reference gene primers. Assay used: immunoSEQ multiplex PCR; TCRdb lists only in-frame clones, some missing. V, J and clone size reflect that table, while D and trimming were determined from the DNA. Among about 270,000 clones listed, about four fifths were seen once. This clone has just a few counts. Germline CDR1 SNHLY, CDR2 FYNNEI. V lost 6 bases and J 1 base, leaving 13 bases between the germline ends. The CDR3 totals 15 residues. V gene TRBV2 combines with J gene TRBJ1-3; D is ambiguous. The clonotype originates from an elderly man with acute or convalescent COVID-19. The sample taken for sequencing was peripheral blood. For the CDR3, the DNA is TGTGCCAGCAGATACGGCCCGGGTTCTGGAAACACCATATATTTT. It is translated as CASRYGPGSGNTIYF.